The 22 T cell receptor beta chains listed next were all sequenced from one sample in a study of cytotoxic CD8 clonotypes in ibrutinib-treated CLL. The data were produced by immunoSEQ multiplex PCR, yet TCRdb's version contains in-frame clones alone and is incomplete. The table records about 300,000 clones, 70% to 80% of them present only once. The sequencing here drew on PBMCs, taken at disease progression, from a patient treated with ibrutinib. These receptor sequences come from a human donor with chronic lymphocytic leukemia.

The DNA for the CDR3 is TGTGCCAGCAGTTTATCCAGACTAGCCAGCGAGCAGTACTTC. Its translation: CASSLSRLASEQYF. The chain carries TRBV27 and TRBJ2-7; 7 positions match TRBD2. V was pared by 0 bases and J by 6 bases, with 5 bases of the junction left unmatched. CDR3 length equals 14 residues. Germline V CDR1 and CDR2: MNHEY, SMNVEV (reference sequence).

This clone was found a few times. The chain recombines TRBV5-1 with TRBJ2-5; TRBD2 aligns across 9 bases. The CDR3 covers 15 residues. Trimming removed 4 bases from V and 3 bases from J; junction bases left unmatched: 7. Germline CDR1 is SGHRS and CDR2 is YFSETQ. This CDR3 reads CASSPRLAGEETQYF. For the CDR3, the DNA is TGCGCCAGCAGCCCCCGATTAGCGGGGGAAGAGACCCAGTACTTC.

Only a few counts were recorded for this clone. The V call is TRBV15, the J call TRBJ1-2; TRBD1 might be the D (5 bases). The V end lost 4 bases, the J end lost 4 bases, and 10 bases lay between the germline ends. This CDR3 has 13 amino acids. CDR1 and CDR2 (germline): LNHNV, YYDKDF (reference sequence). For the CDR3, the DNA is TGTGCCACCAGCATGGGTGGGGGCTATGGCTACACCTTC. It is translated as CATSMGGGYGYTF.

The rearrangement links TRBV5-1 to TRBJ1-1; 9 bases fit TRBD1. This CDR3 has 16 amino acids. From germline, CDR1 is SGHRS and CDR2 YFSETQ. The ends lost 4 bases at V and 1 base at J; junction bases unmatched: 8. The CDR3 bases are TGCGCCAGCAGCCGGGACAGGGCAACATCGAACACTGAAGCTTTCTTT. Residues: CASSRDRATSNTEAFF.

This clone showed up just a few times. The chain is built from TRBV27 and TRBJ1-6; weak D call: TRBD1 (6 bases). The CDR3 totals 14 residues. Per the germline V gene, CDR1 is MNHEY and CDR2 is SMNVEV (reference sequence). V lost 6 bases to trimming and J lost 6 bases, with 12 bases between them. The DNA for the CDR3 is TGTGCCAGCAGCCTGGGACAACGTAATTCACCCCTCCACTTT. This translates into CASSLGQRNSPLHF.

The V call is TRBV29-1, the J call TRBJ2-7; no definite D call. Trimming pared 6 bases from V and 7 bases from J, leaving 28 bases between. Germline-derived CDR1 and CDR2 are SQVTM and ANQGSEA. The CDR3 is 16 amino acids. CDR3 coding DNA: TGCAGCGTGTATACAGCTTCGGGTCTGGGATTGAGAGAGCAGTACTTC. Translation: CSVYTASGLGLREQYF.

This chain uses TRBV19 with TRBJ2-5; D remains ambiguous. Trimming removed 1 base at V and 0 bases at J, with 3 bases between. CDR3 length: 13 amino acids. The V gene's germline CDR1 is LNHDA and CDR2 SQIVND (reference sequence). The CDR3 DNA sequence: TGTGCCAGTAGTATAGCAAACCAAGAGACCCAGTACTTC. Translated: CASSIANQETQYF. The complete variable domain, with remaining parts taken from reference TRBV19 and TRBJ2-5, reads DGGITQSPKYLFRKEGQNVTLSCEQNLNHDAMYWYRQDPGQGLRLIYYSQIVNDFQKGDIAEGYSVSREKKESFPLTVTSAQKNPTAFYLCASSIANQETQYFGPGTRLLVL.

CDR3 in amino acids: CSAPGVGELFF. CDR3 in DNA: TGCAGTGCACCGGGAGTCGGGGAGCTGTTTTTT. The chain carries TRBV20-1 and TRBJ2-2, with D possibly TRBD2 on 6 matching bases. V was cut by 6 bases and J by 7 bases, with 9 bases left in between. The CDR3 runs 11 residues. Germline CDR1 reads DFQATT; CDR2 reads SNEGSKA (reference sequence).

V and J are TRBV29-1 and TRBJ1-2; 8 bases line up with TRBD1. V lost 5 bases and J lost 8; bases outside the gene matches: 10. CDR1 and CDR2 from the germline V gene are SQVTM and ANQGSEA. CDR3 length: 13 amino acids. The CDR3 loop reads CSVYYRGIGGYTF. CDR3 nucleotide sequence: TGCAGCGTTTATTACAGGGGGATTGGCGGCTACACCTTC.

CDR3 region: CASSIAAVSGANVLTF. The CDR3 nucleotides are TGTGCCAGTAGTATAGCGGCAGTCTCTGGGGCCAACGTCCTGACTTTC. The V gene is TRBV19, the J gene TRBJ2-6; no reliable D call. V was cut by 1 base and J by 0 bases, with 7 bases left in between. The CDR3 covers 16 residues. Germline values: CDR1 LNHDA, CDR2 SQIVND (reference sequence).

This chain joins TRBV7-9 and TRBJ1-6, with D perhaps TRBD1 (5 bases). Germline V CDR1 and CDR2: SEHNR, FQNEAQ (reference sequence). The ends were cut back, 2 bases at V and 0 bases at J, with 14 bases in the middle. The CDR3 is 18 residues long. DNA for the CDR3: TGTGCCAGCAGCTTATCGGGGACGTCGGTCTCCTATAATTCACCCCTCCACTTT. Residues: CASSLSGTSVSYNSPLHF.

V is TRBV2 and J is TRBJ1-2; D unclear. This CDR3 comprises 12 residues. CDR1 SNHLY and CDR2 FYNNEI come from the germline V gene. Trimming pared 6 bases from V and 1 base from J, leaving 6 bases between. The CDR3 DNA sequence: TGTGCCAGCAGCCAAAATAACTATGGCTACACCTTC. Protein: CASSQNNYGYTF.

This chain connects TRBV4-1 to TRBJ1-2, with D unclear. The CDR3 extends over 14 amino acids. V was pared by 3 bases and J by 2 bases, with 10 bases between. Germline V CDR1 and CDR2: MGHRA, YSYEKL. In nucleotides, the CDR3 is TGCGCCAGCAGCCATAAACCCCGGAACTATGGCTACACCTTC. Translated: CASSHKPRNYGYTF.

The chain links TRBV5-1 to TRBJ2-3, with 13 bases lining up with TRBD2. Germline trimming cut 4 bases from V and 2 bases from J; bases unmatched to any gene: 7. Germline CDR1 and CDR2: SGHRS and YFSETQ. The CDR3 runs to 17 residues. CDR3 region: CASSVPGLAGHTDTQYF. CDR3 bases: TGCGCCAGCAGCGTACCGGGACTAGCGGGACACACAGATACGCAGTATTTT.

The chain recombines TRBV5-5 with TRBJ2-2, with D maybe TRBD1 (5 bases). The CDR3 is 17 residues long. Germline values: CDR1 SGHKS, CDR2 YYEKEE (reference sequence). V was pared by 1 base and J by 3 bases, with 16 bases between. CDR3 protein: CASSLKRQGPYTGELFF. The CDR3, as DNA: TGTGCCAGCAGCTTGAAGCGTCAGGGCCCATACACCGGGGAGCTGTTTTTT.

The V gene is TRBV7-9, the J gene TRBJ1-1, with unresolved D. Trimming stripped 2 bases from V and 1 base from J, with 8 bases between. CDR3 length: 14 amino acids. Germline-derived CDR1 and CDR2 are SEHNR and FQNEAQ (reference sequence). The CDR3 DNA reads TGTGCCAGCAGCTTATTAGGAGGGAACACTGAAGCTTTCTTT. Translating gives CASSLLGGNTEAFF.

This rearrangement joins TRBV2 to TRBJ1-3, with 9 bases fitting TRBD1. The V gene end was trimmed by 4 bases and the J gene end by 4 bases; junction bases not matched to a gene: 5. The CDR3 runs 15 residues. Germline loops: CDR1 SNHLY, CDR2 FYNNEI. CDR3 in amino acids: CASSVDRGAGNTIYF. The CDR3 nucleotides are TGTGCCAGCAGTGTGGACAGGGGCGCGGGAAACACCATATATTTT.

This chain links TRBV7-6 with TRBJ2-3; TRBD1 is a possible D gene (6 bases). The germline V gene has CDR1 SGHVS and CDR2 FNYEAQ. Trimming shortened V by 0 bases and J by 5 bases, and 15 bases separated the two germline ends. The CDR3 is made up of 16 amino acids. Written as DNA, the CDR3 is TGTGCCAGCAGCTTAGCGGGGGTGGGACATCAAGATACGCAGTATTTT. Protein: CASSLAGVGHQDTQYF.

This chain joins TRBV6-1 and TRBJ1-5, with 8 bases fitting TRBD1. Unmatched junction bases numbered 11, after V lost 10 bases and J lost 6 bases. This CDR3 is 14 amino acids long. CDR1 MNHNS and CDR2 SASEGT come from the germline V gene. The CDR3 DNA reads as TGTGCCACCCAAAGGACAGGGCGCAGTCAGCCCCAGCATTTT. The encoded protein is CATQRTGRSQPQHF.

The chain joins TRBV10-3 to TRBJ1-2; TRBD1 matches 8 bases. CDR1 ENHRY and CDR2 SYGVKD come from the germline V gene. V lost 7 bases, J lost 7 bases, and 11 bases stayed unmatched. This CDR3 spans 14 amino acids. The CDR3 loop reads CAINSGDRGSGYTF. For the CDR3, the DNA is TGTGCCATCAATTCAGGAGACAGGGGCAGTGGCTACACCTTC.

DNA of the CDR3: TGCAGTGCTATGTTAGTTGGTGAGCAGTTCTTC. As protein: CSAMLVGEQFF. The J gene is TRBJ2-1, the V gene TRBV20-1; D unresolved. The CDR3 length is 11 residues. Germline V lookup: CDR1 DFQATT, CDR2 SNEGSKA (reference sequence). Trimming left V 4 bases short and J 9 bases short, with 10 bases between.

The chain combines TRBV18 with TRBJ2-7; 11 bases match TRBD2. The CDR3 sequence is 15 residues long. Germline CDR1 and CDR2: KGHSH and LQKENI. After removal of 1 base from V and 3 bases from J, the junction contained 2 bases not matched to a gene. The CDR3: CASSPLAGGNYEQYF. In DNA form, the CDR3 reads TGTGCCAGCTCACCACTAGCGGGGGGGAACTACGAGCAGTACTTC.